A single T cell receptor beta chain is shown here with its context. This entry comes from a study of blood T cell repertoires in COVID-19. The CDR3 runs to 14 residues. Per the germline V gene, CDR1 is SQVTM and CDR2 is ANQGSEA. V trimming: 6 bases; J trimming: 3 bases; junction bases outside the gene matches: 6. Some clones are missing from TCRdb's copy, which holds only in-frame ones; the method was immunoSEQ multiplex PCR. Counted here are about 190,000 clones, 70% to 80% occurring once; the ten biggest clones make up roughly 17%. The sequence was collected from a woman aged 45-65 years who had recovered from COVID-19. Sequencing was carried out using PBMCs or T cells enriched from blood (not recorded which). V is TRBV29-1 and J is TRBJ2-5; TRBD2 matches at 11 bases. This CDR3 is CSVPLGLAEETQYF. CDR3 nucleotides: TGCAGCGTCCCGCTGGGACTAGCGGAAGAGACCCAGTACTTC.